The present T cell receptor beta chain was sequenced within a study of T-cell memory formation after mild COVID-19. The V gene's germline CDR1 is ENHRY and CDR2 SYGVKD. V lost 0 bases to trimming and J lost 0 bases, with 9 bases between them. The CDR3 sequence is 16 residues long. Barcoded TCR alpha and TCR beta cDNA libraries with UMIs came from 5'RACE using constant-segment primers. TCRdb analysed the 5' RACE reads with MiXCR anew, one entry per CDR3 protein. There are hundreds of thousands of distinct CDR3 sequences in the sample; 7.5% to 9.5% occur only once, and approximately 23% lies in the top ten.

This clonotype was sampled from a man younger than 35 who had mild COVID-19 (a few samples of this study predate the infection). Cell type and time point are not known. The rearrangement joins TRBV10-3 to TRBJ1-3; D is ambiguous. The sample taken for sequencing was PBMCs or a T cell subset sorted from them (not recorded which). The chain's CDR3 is CAISESQASSGNTIYF. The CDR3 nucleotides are TGTGCCATCAGTGAGTCGCAGGCCTCCTCTGGAAACACCATATATTTT.